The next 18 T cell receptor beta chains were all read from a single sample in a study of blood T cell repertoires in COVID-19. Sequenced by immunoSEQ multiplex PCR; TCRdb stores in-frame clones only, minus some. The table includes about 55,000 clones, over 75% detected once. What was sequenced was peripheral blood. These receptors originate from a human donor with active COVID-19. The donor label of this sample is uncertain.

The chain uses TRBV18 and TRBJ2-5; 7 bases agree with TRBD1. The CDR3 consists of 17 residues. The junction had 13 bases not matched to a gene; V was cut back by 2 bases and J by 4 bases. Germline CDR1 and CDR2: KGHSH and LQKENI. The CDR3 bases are TGTGCCAGCTCACCAACTGGTCGGACAGGCGGTATAGAGACCCAGTACTTC. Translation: CASSPTGRTGGIETQYF.

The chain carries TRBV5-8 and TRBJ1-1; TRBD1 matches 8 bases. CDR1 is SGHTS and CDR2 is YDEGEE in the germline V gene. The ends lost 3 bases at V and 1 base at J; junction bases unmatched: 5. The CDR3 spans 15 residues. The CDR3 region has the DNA TGTGCCAGCAGCTCCCGGGACAGGAGGAACACTGAAGCTTTCTTT. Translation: CASSSRDRRNTEAFF.

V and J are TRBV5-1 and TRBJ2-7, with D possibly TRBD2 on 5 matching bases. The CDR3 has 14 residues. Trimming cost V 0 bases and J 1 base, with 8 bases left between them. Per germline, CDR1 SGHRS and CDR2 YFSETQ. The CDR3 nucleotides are TGCGCCAGCAGCTTGGCCGGCGGGTCCTACGAGCAGTACTTC. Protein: CASSLAGGSYEQYF.

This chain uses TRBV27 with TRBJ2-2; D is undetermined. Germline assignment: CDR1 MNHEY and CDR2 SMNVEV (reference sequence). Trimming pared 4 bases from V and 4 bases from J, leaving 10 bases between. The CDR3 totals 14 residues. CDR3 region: CASSSPWSTGELFF. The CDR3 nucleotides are TGTGCCAGCAGTTCCCCCTGGAGCACCGGGGAGCTGTTTTTT.

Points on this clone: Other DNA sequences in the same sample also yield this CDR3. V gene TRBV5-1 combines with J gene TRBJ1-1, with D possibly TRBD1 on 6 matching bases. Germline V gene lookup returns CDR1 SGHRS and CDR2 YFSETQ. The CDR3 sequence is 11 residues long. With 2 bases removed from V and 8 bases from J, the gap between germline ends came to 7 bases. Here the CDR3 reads CASSFGTEAFF. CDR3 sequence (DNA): TGCGCCAGCAGCTTCGGGACAGAAGCTTTCTTT. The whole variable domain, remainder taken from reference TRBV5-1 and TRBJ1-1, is KAGVTQTPRYLIKTRGQQVTLSCSPISGHRSVSWYQQTPGQGLQFLFEYFSETQRNKGNFPGRFSGRQFSNSRSEMNVSTLELGDSALYLCASSFGTEAFFGQGTRLTVV.

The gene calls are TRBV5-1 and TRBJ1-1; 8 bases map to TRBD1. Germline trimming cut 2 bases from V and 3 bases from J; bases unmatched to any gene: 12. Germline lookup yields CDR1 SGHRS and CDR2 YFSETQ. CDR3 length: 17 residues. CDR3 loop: CASSFRALTGAHTEAFF. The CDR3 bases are TGCGCCAGCAGCTTTAGAGCATTGACAGGGGCGCACACTGAAGCTTTCTTT.

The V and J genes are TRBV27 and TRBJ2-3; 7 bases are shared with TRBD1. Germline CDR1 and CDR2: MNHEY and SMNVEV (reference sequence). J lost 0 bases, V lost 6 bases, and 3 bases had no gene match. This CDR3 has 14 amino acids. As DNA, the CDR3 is TGTGCCAGCAGCCCGACAGGGAGCACAGATACGCAGTATTTT. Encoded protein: CASSPTGSTDTQYF.

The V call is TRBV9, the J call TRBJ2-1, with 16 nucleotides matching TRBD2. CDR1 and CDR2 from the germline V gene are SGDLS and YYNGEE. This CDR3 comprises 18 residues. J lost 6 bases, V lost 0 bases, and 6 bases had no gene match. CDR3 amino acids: CASSVVGLAGGPPNEQFF. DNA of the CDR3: TGTGCCAGCAGCGTAGTGGGACTAGCGGGAGGGCCGCCCAATGAGCAGTTCTTC.

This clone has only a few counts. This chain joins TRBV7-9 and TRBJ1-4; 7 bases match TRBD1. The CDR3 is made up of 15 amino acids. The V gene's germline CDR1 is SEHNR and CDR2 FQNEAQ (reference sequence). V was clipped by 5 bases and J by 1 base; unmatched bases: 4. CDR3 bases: TGTGCCAGCAGCGATGACAGGGTAACTAATGAAAAACTGTTTTTT. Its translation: CASSDDRVTNEKLFF.

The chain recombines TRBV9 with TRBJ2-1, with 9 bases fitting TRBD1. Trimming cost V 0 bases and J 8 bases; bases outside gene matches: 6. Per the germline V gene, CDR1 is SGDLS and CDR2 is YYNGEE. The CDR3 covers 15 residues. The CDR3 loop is CASSVAFTGGDEQFF. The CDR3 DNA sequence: TGTGCCAGCAGCGTAGCTTTTACAGGGGGCGATGAGCAGTTCTTC.

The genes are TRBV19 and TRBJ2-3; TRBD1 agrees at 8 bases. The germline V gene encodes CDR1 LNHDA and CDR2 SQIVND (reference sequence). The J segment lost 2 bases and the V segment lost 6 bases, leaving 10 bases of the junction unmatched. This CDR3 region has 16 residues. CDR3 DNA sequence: TGTGCCAGTAGCGGAGACAGGGGATGGGCCACAGATACGCAGTATTTT. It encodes CASSGDRGWATDTQYF. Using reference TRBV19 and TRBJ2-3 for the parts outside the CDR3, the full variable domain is DGGITQSPKYLFRKEGQNVTLSCEQNLNHDAMYWYRQDPGQGLRLIYYSQIVNDFQKGDIAEGYSVSREKKESFPLTVTSAQKNPTAFYLCASSGDRGWATDTQYFGPGTRLTVL.

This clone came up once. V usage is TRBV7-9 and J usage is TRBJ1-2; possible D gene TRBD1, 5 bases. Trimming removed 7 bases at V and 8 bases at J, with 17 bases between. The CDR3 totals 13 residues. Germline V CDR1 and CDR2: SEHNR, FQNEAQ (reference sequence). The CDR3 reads CASIPGGGKGYTF. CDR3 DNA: TGTGCCAGCATCCCCGGGGGGGGGAAAGGCTACACCTTC.

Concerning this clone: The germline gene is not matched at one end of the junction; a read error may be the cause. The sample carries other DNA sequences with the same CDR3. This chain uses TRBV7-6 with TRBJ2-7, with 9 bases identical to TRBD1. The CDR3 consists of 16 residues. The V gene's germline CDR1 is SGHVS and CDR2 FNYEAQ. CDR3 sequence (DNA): TGTGCCAGCAGCCCGAGGGGGGACAGGGAATCCTACGAGCAGTATTTC. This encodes CASSPRGDRESYEQYF.

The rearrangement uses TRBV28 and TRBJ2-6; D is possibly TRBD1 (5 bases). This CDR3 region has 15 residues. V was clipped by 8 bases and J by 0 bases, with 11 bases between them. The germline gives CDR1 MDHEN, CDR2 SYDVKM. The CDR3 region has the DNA TGTGCCAGCTCTAAGGGGTACTCTGGGGCCAACGTCCTGACTTTC. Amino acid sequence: CASSKGYSGANVLTF.

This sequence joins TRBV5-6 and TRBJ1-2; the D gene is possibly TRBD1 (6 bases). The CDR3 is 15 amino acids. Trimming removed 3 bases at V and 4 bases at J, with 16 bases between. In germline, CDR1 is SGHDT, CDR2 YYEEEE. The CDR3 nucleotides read TGTGCCAGCAGCTCCCCGGGACATGTGGGCTATGGCTACACCTTC. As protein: CASSSPGHVGYGYTF. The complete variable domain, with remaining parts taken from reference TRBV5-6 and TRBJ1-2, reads DAGVTQSPTHLIKTRGQQVTLRCSPKSGHDTVSWYQQALGQGPQFIFQYYEEEERQRGNFPDRFSGHQFPNYSSELNVNALLLGDSALYLCASSSPGHVGYGYTFGSGTRLTVV.

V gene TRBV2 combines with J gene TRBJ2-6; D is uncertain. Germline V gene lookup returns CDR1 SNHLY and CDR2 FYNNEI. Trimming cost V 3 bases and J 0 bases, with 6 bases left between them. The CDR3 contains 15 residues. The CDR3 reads CASSDTGSGANVLTF. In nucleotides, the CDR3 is TGTGCCAGCAGTGACACTGGCTCTGGGGCCAACGTCCTGACTTTC.

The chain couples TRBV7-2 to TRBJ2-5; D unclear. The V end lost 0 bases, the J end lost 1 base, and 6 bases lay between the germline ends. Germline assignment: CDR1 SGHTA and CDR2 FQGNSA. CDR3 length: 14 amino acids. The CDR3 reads CASSLARFQETQYF. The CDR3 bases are TGTGCCAGCAGCTTAGCGCGATTCCAAGAGACCCAGTACTTC.

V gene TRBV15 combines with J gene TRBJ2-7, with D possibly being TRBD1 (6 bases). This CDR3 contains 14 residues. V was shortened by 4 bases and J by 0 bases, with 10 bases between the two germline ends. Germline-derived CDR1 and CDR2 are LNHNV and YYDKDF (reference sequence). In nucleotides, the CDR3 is TGTGCCACCAGCAATGACAGGAACTCCTACGAGCAGTACGTC. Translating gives CATSNDRNSYEQYV.